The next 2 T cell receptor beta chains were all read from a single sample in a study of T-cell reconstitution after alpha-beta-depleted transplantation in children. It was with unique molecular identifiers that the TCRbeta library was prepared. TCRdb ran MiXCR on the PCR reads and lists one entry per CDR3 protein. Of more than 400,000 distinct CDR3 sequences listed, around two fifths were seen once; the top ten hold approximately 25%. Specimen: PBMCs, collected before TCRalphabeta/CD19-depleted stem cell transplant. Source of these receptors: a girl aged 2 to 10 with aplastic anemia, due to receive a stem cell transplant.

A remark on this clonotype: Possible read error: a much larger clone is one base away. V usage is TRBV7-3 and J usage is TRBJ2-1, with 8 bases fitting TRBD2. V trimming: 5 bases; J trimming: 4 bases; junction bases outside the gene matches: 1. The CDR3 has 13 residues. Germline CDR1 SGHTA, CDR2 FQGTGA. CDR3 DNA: TGTGCCAGCAGCCGCGGGGGGTACAATGAGCAGTTCTTC. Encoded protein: CASSRGGYNEQFF.

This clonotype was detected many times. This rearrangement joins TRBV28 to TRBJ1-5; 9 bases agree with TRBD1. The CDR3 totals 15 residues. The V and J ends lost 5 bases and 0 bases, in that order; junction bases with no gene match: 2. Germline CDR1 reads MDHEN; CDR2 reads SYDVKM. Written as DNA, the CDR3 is TGTGCCAGCAGTGGACAGGGGTTTAGCAATCAGCCCCAGCATTTT. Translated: CASSGQGFSNQPQHF.